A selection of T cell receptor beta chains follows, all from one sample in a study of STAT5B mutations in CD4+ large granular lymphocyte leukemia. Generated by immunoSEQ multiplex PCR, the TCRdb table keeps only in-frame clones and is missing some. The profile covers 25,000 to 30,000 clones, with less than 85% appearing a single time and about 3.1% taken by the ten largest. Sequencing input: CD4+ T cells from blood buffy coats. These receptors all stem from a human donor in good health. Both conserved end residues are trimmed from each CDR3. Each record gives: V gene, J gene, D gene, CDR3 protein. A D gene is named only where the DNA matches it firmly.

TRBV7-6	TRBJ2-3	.	ASSLLSPPDTQY
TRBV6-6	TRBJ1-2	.	ASSRGSTGSGYT
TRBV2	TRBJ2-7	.	ASSESSYEQY
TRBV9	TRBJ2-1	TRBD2	ASSVGAGAYNEQF
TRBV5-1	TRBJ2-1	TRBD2	ASSQMTSGKNNEQF
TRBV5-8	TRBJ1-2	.	ASSLDSNYGYT
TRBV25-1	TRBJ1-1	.	ASSPSSSQPQAF
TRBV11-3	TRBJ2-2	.	ASSPRGPSNTGELF
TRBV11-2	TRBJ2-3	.	ASSSGFSTDTQY
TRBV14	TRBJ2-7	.	ASSLKGSSGQY
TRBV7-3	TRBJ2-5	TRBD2	ASSVGAGGQETQY
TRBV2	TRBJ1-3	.	ASSWDTSSGNTIY